The next 23 T cell receptor beta chains were all read from a single sample in a study of cytomegalovirus exposure and HLA in healthy donors. PCR was performed using 60 Vbeta and 13 Jbeta primers. The data were produced by immunoSEQ multiplex PCR, yet TCRdb's version contains in-frame clones alone and is incomplete. Of about 170,000 clones listed, around 78% are singletons. The specimen sequenced was PBMCs. These receptors were taken from a woman aged 50 to 60 in good health and CMV-seropositive.

The chain combines TRBV27 with TRBJ1-5; D remains unclear. The CDR3 has 15 residues. The germline V gene has CDR1 MNHEY and CDR2 SMNVEV (reference sequence). V was clipped by 5 bases and J by 3 bases, with 14 bases between them. CDR3 coding DNA: TGTGCCAGCAGTCCGAGAGGTACCATCAATCAGCCCCAGCATTTT. Its translation is CASSPRGTINQPQHF.

The chain combines TRBV19 with TRBJ1-4; 7 positions agree with TRBD1. This CDR3 has 17 residues. CDR1 and CDR2 from the germline V gene are LNHDA and SQIVND (reference sequence). The V and J ends lost 3 bases and 6 bases, in that order; junction bases with no gene match: 13. CDR3 loop: CASSMEPSGGPYEKLFF. In DNA, the CDR3 is TGTGCCAGTAGTATGGAACCTTCAGGGGGACCTTATGAAAAACTGTTTTTT.

J is TRBJ1-2 and V is TRBV5-5; the D gene is possibly TRBD1 (5 bases). This CDR3 spans 16 amino acids. Trimming removed 3 bases from V and 8 bases from J, with 23 bases in between. CDR1 is SGHKS, CDR2 YYEKEE, per germline (reference sequence). CDR3 DNA: TGTGCCAGCAGCTCGATCGACAGACTCGGGCTGGGGGGCTACACCTTC. Translating it yields CASSSIDRLGLGGYTF.

Turning to this clone: This CDR3 is also generated by other DNA sequences in the sample. This chain connects TRBV2 to TRBJ1-1; TRBD1 agrees at 7 bases. V was clipped by 4 bases and J by 4 bases; unmatched bases: 3. This CDR3 has 13 amino acids. The V gene's germline CDR1 is SNHLY and CDR2 FYNNEI. CDR3 in DNA: TGTGCCAGCAGTGGACAGGGTGGCACTGAAGCTTTCTTT. Translating gives CASSGQGGTEAFF.

V is TRBV6-5 and J is TRBJ2-7; TRBD1 aligns across 11 bases. The CDR3 contains 14 residues. The germline gives CDR1 MNHEY, CDR2 SVGAGI. Trimming took 5 bases from V and 3 from J; bases not matched to a gene: 3. CDR3 coding DNA: TGTGCCAGCAGTGGACAGGGGGCGTACTACGAGCAGTACTTC. Its protein product is CASSGQGAYYEQYF.

The chain is built from TRBV7-2 and TRBJ2-3; maybe TRBD1 (5 bases). Trimming shortened V by 4 bases and J by 1 base, and 12 bases separated the two germline ends. Germline CDR1 SGHTA, CDR2 FQGNSA. CDR3 length: 15 residues. As DNA, the CDR3 is TGTGCCAGCAGCTCGCAGGGCGTTGGCACAGATACGCAGTATTTT. Protein product: CASSSQGVGTDTQYF.

The chain uses TRBV5-1 and TRBJ1-2, with D perhaps TRBD1 (6 bases). The CDR3 runs to 14 residues. In germline, CDR1 is SGHRS, CDR2 YFSETQ. Deletions cut 4 bases from V and 8 bases from J, with 18 bases between. The CDR3 nucleotides read TGCGCCAGCAGCGTCGGGGGGCGCCCGTACGGCTACACCTTC. It codes for CASSVGGRPYGYTF.

The V and J genes are TRBV15 and TRBJ1-5; D may be TRBD1 (5 bases). Trimming took off 3 bases at V and 5 bases at J, with 8 bases between the two ends. This CDR3 is 13 amino acids long. Per the germline V gene, CDR1 is LNHNV and CDR2 is YYDKDF (reference sequence). CDR3 region: CATSSGGDQPQHF. As DNA, the CDR3 is TGTGCCACCAGCAGTGGAGGGGATCAGCCCCAGCATTTT.

The chain employs TRBV4-1 and TRBJ2-3; 8 bases are a match to TRBD2. The CDR3 sequence is 16 residues long. Germline V gene lookup returns CDR1 MGHRA and CDR2 YSYEKL. Losses at the gene ends were 0 bases for V and 7 bases for J; bases not matched to a gene: 9. The CDR3 protein is CASSQDGTGGRNTQYF. As DNA, the CDR3 is TGCGCCAGCAGCCAAGATGGGACGGGGGGGAGGAATACGCAGTATTTT.

This clone was seen only a few times. This chain links TRBV5-1 with TRBJ1-2, with TRBD1 matching over 10 bases. The V gene end was trimmed by 6 bases and the J gene end by 7 bases; junction bases not matched to a gene: 15. Looked up from germline, CDR1 is SGHRS and CDR2 is YFSETQ. The CDR3 totals 16 residues. For the CDR3, the DNA is TGCGCCAGCACCGTCGACTCGACAGGGGGCGCAGGTGGCTACACCTTC. Encoded protein: CASTVDSTGGAGGYTF.

The chain has TRBV9 and TRBJ2-7; 11 bases line up with TRBD1. The CDR3 has 14 amino acids. Germline V gene lookup returns CDR1 SGDLS and CDR2 YYNGEE. V gave up 4 bases and J gave up 7 bases; unmatched junction bases: 7. This CDR3 reads CASSPGQGAREQYF. The CDR3 DNA reads as TGTGCCAGCAGCCCTGGACAGGGGGCGCGAGAGCAGTACTTC.

V is TRBV9 and J is TRBJ2-3, with TRBD2 matching 13 bases. Germline CDR1 is SGDLS and CDR2 is YYNGEE. Unmatched junction bases numbered 6, after V lost 3 bases and J lost 2 bases. This CDR3 region has 17 residues. In DNA form, the CDR3 reads TGTGCCAGCAGCGGAAGACTAGCGGGGGGTTCCACAGATACGCAGTATTTT. Translation: CASSGRLAGGSTDTQYF.

DNA for the CDR3: TGTGCCAGCAGCGTGACTAGCGGGGACATCCAAGAGACCCAGTACTTC. This encodes CASSVTSGDIQETQYF. The V gene is TRBV7-3, the J gene TRBJ2-5; TRBD2 matches at 11 bases. Germline CDR1 is SGHTA and CDR2 is FQGTGA. The CDR3 has 16 amino acids. The trim removed 5 bases at V and 1 base at J, leaving 6 bases unmatched.

The genes are TRBV9 and TRBJ1-2; D uncertain. With 0 bases removed from V and 6 bases from J, the gap between germline ends came to 15 bases. Germline V gene data show CDR1 as SGDLS and CDR2 as YYNGEE. The CDR3 has 15 residues. The CDR3 sequence is CASSVGTGSPHGYTF. As DNA, the CDR3 is TGTGCCAGCAGCGTAGGAACGGGTTCGCCCCATGGCTACACCTTC.

The chain carries TRBV9 and TRBJ1-1, with D perhaps TRBD1 (5 bases). Trimming shortened V by 2 bases and J by 7 bases, and 12 bases separated the two germline ends. This CDR3 comprises 13 residues. CDR1 and CDR2 from the germline V gene are SGDLS and YYNGEE. CDR3 sequence reads: CASSVGQGSEAFF. The CDR3 DNA follows: TGTGCCAGCAGCGTTGGGCAGGGAAGTGAAGCTTTCTTT.

This chain joins TRBV25-1 and TRBJ2-5; the match to TRBD1 covers 8 bases. CDR3 size: 14 residues. Germline assignment: CDR1 MGHDK and CDR2 SYGVNS. V trimming: 4 bases; J trimming: 5 bases; junction bases outside the gene matches: 6. The CDR3: CASSGSGGRETQYF. CDR3 DNA: TGTGCCAGCAGTGGTTCAGGGGGCCGGGAGACCCAGTACTTC.

The rearrangement joins TRBV6-6 to TRBJ2-3, with 7 positions matching TRBD1. The CDR3 has 14 residues. J gave up 1 base and V 6 bases, and 4 bases lay outside the gene matches. CDR1 MNHNY and CDR2 SVGAGI come from the germline V gene (reference sequence). In DNA, the CDR3 is TGTGCCAGCAGGCCTCAGGGGGGCACAGATACGCAGTATTTT. Translation gives CASRPQGGTDTQYF.

This chain joins TRBV4-1 and TRBJ1-4; no clear D gene. CDR1 and CDR2 (germline): MGHRA, YSYEKL. V lost 1 base, J lost 8 bases, and 20 bases lay in between. The CDR3 is made up of 17 amino acids. CDR3: CASSQGGGRTLREKLFF. The CDR3, as DNA: TGCGCCAGCAGCCAAGGGGGAGGGAGGACTCTACGCGAAAAACTGTTTTTT.

This chain uses TRBV25-1 with TRBJ1-1; no firm D call. Trimming pared 6 bases from V and 1 base from J, leaving 24 bases between. Germline V CDR1 and CDR2: MGHDK, SYGVNS. CDR3 length: 18 residues. This CDR3 is CASSDDFLLRSRNTEAFF. As DNA, the CDR3 is TGTGCCAGCAGCGACGATTTCCTTTTGAGGTCCCGGAACACTGAAGCTTTCTTT.

This clone has a handful of counts. The J gene is TRBJ1-2, the V gene TRBV6-4, with D possibly being TRBD1 (6 bases). The CDR3 sequence is 15 residues long. Trimming stripped 0 bases from V and 2 bases from J, with 10 bases between. The germline V gene encodes CDR1 MRHNA and CDR2 SNTAGT. The CDR3 protein is CASSDSAGANYGYTF. CDR3 nucleotide sequence: TGTGCCAGCAGTGACTCTGCAGGGGCAAACTATGGCTACACCTTC.

The rearrangement joins TRBV6-1 to TRBJ1-6; 7 nucleotides align to TRBD1. Germline V CDR1 and CDR2: MNHNS, SASEGT. Trimming at V came to 4 bases and at J to 18 bases, leaving 6 bases not matched to a gene. This CDR3 contains 11 residues. The CDR3 protein is CASSGLQGYHF. CDR3 nucleotides: TGTGCCAGCAGTGGTTTACAGGGGTACCACTTT.

This rearrangement joins TRBV29-1 to TRBJ1-1; D remains unclear. The germline CDR1 and CDR2 sequences are SQVTM and ANQGSEA. Trimming removed 1 base at V and 3 bases at J, with 12 bases between. This CDR3 region has 14 residues. The DNA of the CDR3 is TGCAGCGTTGAAGCGAGCACGGGTTACACTGAAGCTTTCTTT. Translated: CSVEASTGYTEAFF.

This chain uses TRBV6-1 with TRBJ2-7; 7 bases agree with TRBD1. This CDR3 spans 14 amino acids. Trimming removed 5 bases from V and 4 bases from J; junction bases left unmatched: 8. CDR1 and CDR2 from the germline V gene are MNHNS and SASEGT. CDR3 sequence (DNA): TGTGCCAGCAGTCGAATCGGGACAGATTACGAGCAGTACTTC. Translating gives CASSRIGTDYEQYF.